One sample yielded the 10 T cell receptor beta chains listed below, sequenced in a study of OX40 agonist ivuxolimab in advanced cancers. Method: immunoSEQ multiplex PCR; TCRdb's copy keeps in-frame clones and lacks some. This repertoire shows some 40,000 clones, around 85% found once; its top ten account for 39%. The sequencing here drew on CD4+ or CD8+ T cells sorted from blood, taken in a trial of the OX40 agonist ivuxolimab. The receptors stem from an adult with an advanced solid tumor such as melanoma, head and neck, liver or kidney cancer.

The chain carries TRBV10-1 and TRBJ2-7; possible D gene TRBD1, 6 bases. This CDR3 is built from 15 residues. The germline V and J ends were trimmed by 4 bases and 3 bases, with 16 bases remaining between them. Germline V gene data show CDR1 as WNHNN and CDR2 as SYGVQD (reference sequence). In nucleotides, the CDR3 is TGCGCCAGCAGTGGAACAGGGAAGGGGTACTACGAGCAGTACTTC. Protein: CASSGTGKGYYEQYF.

The chain recombines TRBV2 with TRBJ1-4, with 7 positions matching TRBD1. Trimming removed 7 bases from V and 10 bases from J; junction bases left unmatched: 3. Germline V CDR1 and CDR2: SNHLY, FYNNEI. This CDR3 is 11 amino acids long. As DNA, the CDR3 is TGTGCCAGCACCCGGGACAGAAAACTGTTTTTT. Translation gives CASTRDRKLFF.

This chain uses TRBV7-2 with TRBJ1-1; a possible D gene is TRBD1 (6 bases). Looked up from germline, CDR1 is SGHTA and CDR2 is FQGNSA. The CDR3 totals 11 residues. The V gene lost 2 bases and the J gene lost 10 bases, with 8 bases spanning the gap. The CDR3 here is CASSLQGRAFF. CDR3 sequence (DNA): TGTGCCAGCAGCTTACAGGGGCGAGCTTTCTTT. The full variable domain, in which reference TRBV7-2 and TRBJ1-1 provide the parts outside the CDR3, is GAGVSQSPSNKVTEKGKDVELRCDPISGHTALYWYRQSLGQGLEFLIYFQGNSAPDKSGLPSDRFSAERTGGSVSTLTIQRTQQEDSAVYLCASSLQGRAFFGQGTRLTVV.

The DNA for the CDR3 is TGTGCCAGTAGTGTACCATCAGGAACTCAGCCCCAGCATTTT. This gives the protein CASSVPSGTQPQHF. The rearrangement links TRBV19 to TRBJ1-5, with no clear D. V shed 5 bases and J shed 6 bases, with 14 bases lying between them. The CDR3 is made up of 14 amino acids. The germline V gene encodes CDR1 LNHDA and CDR2 SQIVND (reference sequence).

The chain is built from TRBV19 and TRBJ2-2, with 7 bases matching TRBD2. Looked up from germline, CDR1 is LNHDA and CDR2 is SQIVND (reference sequence). V trimming: 11 bases; J trimming: 2 bases; junction bases outside the gene matches: 5. The CDR3 is 13 amino acids. This CDR3 is CAGGTINTGELFF. The CDR3 coding sequence is TGTGCCGGCGGGACTATCAACACCGGGGAGCTGTTTTTT.

V usage is TRBV2 and J usage is TRBJ2-1; D may be TRBD1 (7 bases). This CDR3 region has 14 residues. Trimming took 6 bases from V and 5 from J, leaving 14 bases between them. Germline V gene data show CDR1 as SNHLY and CDR2 as FYNNEI. The chain's CDR3 is CASSQGDWNNEQFF. CDR3 in DNA: TGTGCCAGCAGCCAGGGGGACTGGAACAATGAGCAGTTCTTC.

V usage is TRBV5-4 and J usage is TRBJ2-1; D not certain. V was trimmed by 4 bases and J by 10 bases, leaving 12 bases between them. Looked up from germline, CDR1 is SGHNT and CDR2 is YYREEE (reference sequence). The CDR3 covers 12 residues. CDR3 nucleotide sequence: TGTGCCAGCAGCCTACACTCTTTGGAGCAGTTCTTC. It translates to CASSLHSLEQFF.

The chain has TRBV18 and TRBJ1-1; 10 bases map to TRBD1. The V segment lost 6 bases and the J segment 6 bases; nucleotides outside the gene matches: 4. In germline, CDR1 is KGHSH, CDR2 LQKENI. The CDR3 contains 13 residues. The CDR3 is CASSKDRGAEAFF. The CDR3 coding sequence is TGTGCCAGCTCCAAGGACAGGGGGGCTGAAGCTTTCTTT.

DNA for the CDR3: TGTGCCAGCAGTGCAATTGGATCTCGGACCGGGGAGCTGTTTTTT. Its translation: CASSAIGSRTGELFF. V and J are TRBV6-1 and TRBJ2-2; D ambiguous. In germline, CDR1 is MNHNS, CDR2 SASEGT. The CDR3 consists of 15 residues. The V and J ends lost 4 bases and 5 bases respectively, with 14 bases between them.

This clone has just a few counts. The rearrangement uses TRBV6-5 and TRBJ2-2, with unresolved D. From germline, CDR1 is MNHEY and CDR2 SVGAGI. With 4 bases removed from V and 0 bases from J, the gap between germline ends came to 9 bases. CDR3 length: 15 residues. The chain's CDR3 is CASSFSDANTGELFF. The DNA of the CDR3 is TGTGCCAGCAGTTTTTCCGACGCGAACACCGGGGAGCTGTTTTTT.